The entry below gives a single T cell receptor (beta chain) sequence along with its context. This sample is drawn from a study of cytomegalovirus exposure and HLA in healthy donors. PCR employed 60 Vbeta and 13 Jbeta primers. Clones were sequenced by immunoSEQ multiplex PCR, and TCRdb holds only the in-frame ones, with some missing. The repertoire includes 75,000 to 90,000 clones, around 77% of them detected once, and 3% to 3.5% sits in the top ten. Germline CDR1 reads KGHSH; CDR2 reads LQKENI. With 6 bases removed from V and 4 bases from J, the gap between germline ends came to 13 bases. CDR3 length equals 13 residues.

The sample consisted of PBMCs. This chain links TRBV18 with TRBJ2-7; D gene unclear. The source is a man in his fifties in good health and CMV-seronegative. In DNA, the CDR3 is TGTGCCAGCTCTCCTACAGAACGGTACGAGCAGTACTTC. Its protein is CASSPTERYEQYF.